This TCR beta chain was retrieved from a study of T-cell memory formation after mild COVID-19. V lost 0 bases, J lost 3 bases, and 16 bases lay in between. Germline-derived CDR1 and CDR2 are SGHRS and YFSETQ. The CDR3 is made up of 16 amino acids. Findings and caveats of the study: There was no confirmation that second-wave clones peaking on day 37 were SARS-CoV-2 specific. Contracting clones, day 15 to 85, had balanced CD4/CD8, and later expanders favored CD4+. Researchers report contracting CD4+ clones mostly in CM and EM, with CD8+ clones in EMRA.

For this clonotype: What it binds is unknown.

5'RACE primed at constant segments yielded TCR alpha and TCR beta cDNA libraries bearing sample barcodes and UMIs. TCRdb redid the calling of the 5' RACE reads with MiXCR, one entry per CDR3 protein. The sample lists around 300,000 distinct CDR3 sequences, approximately 12% seen once, with roughly 23% in the top ten. The receptor comes from a man aged 18 to 29 who had mild COVID-19 (a few samples of this study predate the infection). Cell type and time point are not known. The chain couples TRBV5-1 to TRBJ2-7; possible D gene TRBD1, 5 bases. The sample consisted of PBMCs or a T cell subset sorted from them (not recorded which). In nucleotides, the CDR3 is TGCGCCAGCAGCTTGGGATTGGGGCTAAGCCACTACGAGCAGTACTTC. Protein: CASSLGLGLSHYEQYF.